The clone carrying this TCR beta chain showed up just a few times. The data were obtained in a study of human T cells and chemical hapten exposure. TCRdb re-derived calls from the RACE reads in MiXCR, one entry per CDR3 protein. The data show fewer than 150,000 distinct CDR3 sequences, 13% seen once. Noted time point: pre-sensitization, week 0. Treatment specified: therapeutic diphenylcyclopropenone sensitization with weekly scalp DPC. The CDR3 is 16 residues long. Germline values: CDR1 MDHEN, CDR2 SYDVKM. The V and J ends lost 5 bases and 4 bases respectively, with 20 bases between them. Sample: whole blood, taken in connection with sensitization to the hapten diphenylcyclopropenone (DPC). This clonotype was sampled from a woman aged 18-35 years with alopecia areata. Some clones in this sample may be carry-over from other donors' samples. The rearrangement links TRBV28 to TRBJ1-2; tentatively, D is TRBD1 (6 bases). The CDR3 DNA reads as TGTGCCAGCAGTCCCGGGGGACAAGGAAGGGGCTATGGCTACACCTTC. Translated: CASSPGGQGRGYGYTF.